What follows are 31 T cell receptor beta chains derived from one specimen sequenced in a study of cytomegalovirus exposure and HLA in healthy donors. The study ran its PCR with 60 Vbeta and 13 Jbeta primers. Here immunoSEQ multiplex PCR was the method, and the copy in TCRdb shows in-frame clones only, minus some. There are over 50,000 clones in the sample; about 79% occur only once, and around 1.7% lies in the top ten. Sequenced: PBMCs. These receptors all come from a man aged 35 to 55 in good health and CMV-seronegative.

The chain uses TRBV10-1 and TRBJ2-7; TRBD1 might be the D (5 bases). Germline CDR1 and CDR2: WNHNN and SYGVQD (reference sequence). Trimming stripped 7 bases from V and 2 bases from J, with 21 bases between. The CDR3 runs to 16 residues. The CDR3 region is CASISVTVGWPYEQYV. CDR3 in DNA: TGCGCCAGCATCTCAGTGACAGTTGGGTGGCCCTACGAGCAGTACGTC.

The chain joins TRBV5-6 to TRBJ2-5, with 11 nucleotides matching TRBD1. The CDR3 totals 16 residues. The germline V gene encodes CDR1 SGHDT and CDR2 YYEEEE. V lost 4 bases and J lost 5; bases outside the gene matches: 10. CDR3 DNA: TGTGCCAGCAGCCGGGACAGGGGGACCTTTTCTGAGACCCAGTACTTC. Protein product: CASSRDRGTFSETQYF.

The chain combines TRBV28 with TRBJ2-7; 11 bases are a match to TRBD2. Germline values: CDR1 MDHEN, CDR2 SYDVKM. With 4 bases clipped from V and 2 bases from J, the junction kept 1 base outside the gene matches. The CDR3 runs 14 residues. The CDR3 nucleotides read TGTGCCAGCAGTTCTAGCGGGGGGACCTACGAGCAGTACGTC. It codes for CASSSSGGTYEQYV.

This clone occurred once. The chain carries TRBV4-1 and TRBJ1-6, with 7 bases matching TRBD1. The junction had 7 bases not matched to a gene; V was cut back by 1 base and J by 4 bases. This CDR3 contains 17 residues. From germline, CDR1 is MGHRA and CDR2 YSYEKL. For the CDR3, the DNA is TGCGCCAGCAGCCAAGGGTTGGCCAGGGGGTATAATTCACCCCTCCACTTT. It encodes CASSQGLARGYNSPLHF.

Here the CDR3 reads CASSPRGKGTEAFF. The CDR3 bases are TGTGCCAGCAGCCCCCGGGGGAAAGGGACTGAAGCTTTCTTT. This chain connects TRBV9 to TRBJ1-1, with D possibly being TRBD1 (5 bases). Per the germline V gene, CDR1 is SGDLS and CDR2 is YYNGEE. The CDR3 length is 14 residues. Trimming cost V 4 bases and J 5 bases, with 15 bases left between them.

The rearrangement joins TRBV28 to TRBJ2-7; D may be TRBD1 (5 bases). The V and J ends lost 2 bases and 7 bases respectively, with 24 bases between them. The CDR3 is made up of 17 amino acids. CDR1 is MDHEN and CDR2 is SYDVKM in the germline V gene. CDR3 nucleotide sequence: TGTGCCAGCAGTTTACCCCGACAGACTCGAGCCGGTGGAGAGCAGTACGTC. This translates into CASSLPRQTRAGGEQYV.

The chain couples TRBV19 to TRBJ2-7; possible D gene TRBD2, 5 bases. Germline lookup yields CDR1 LNHDA and CDR2 SQIVND (reference sequence). Trimming left V 3 bases short and J 3 bases short, with 9 bases between. The CDR3 consists of 13 residues. CDR3 residues: CASSISDSYEQYF. CDR3 nucleotides: TGTGCCAGTAGTATTAGCGATAGCTACGAGCAGTACTTC.

The chain links TRBV28 to TRBJ2-3, with 8 bases that match TRBD1. The CDR3 consists of 16 residues. Germline loops: CDR1 MDHEN, CDR2 SYDVKM. The ends lost 3 bases at V and 0 bases at J; junction bases unmatched: 5. The CDR3 here is CASSFGTGASTDTQYF. CDR3 in DNA: TGTGCCAGCAGTTTCGGGACAGGTGCGAGCACAGATACGCAGTATTTT.

The table lists this clone with a count of one. The chain carries TRBV5-1 and TRBJ2-7; 7 bases align to TRBD1. CDR1 and CDR2 from the germline V gene are SGHRS and YFSETQ. The CDR3 covers 15 residues. V gave up 0 bases and J gave up 7 bases; unmatched junction bases: 10. The DNA for the CDR3 is TGCGCCAGCAGCTTGGTACAGGGGTTGAGAGGGGAGCAGTACTTC. Translated: CASSLVQGLRGEQYF.

This clone was seen more than once but under ten times. V and J are TRBV5-4 and TRBJ2-7, with 10 bases fitting TRBD1. Germline V gene data show CDR1 as SGHNT and CDR2 as YYREEE (reference sequence). This CDR3 spans 15 amino acids. The V gene end was trimmed by 4 bases and the J gene end by 6 bases; junction bases not matched to a gene: 10. The CDR3 sequence is CASSTTGTGVAEQYF. CDR3 coding DNA: TGTGCCAGCAGCACAACAGGGACAGGGGTCGCCGAGCAGTACTTC.

This sequence joins TRBV5-3 and TRBJ2-1; 11 bases map to TRBD2. TRBV5-3 is filed as an ORF, its function uncertain. This CDR3 is built from 16 residues. J was trimmed by 4 bases and V by 4 bases; bases with no gene match: 7. The CDR3 reads CARSRDSGGAYNEQFF. Written as DNA, the CDR3 is TGTGCCAGAAGCCGTGATAGCGGGGGGGCGTACAATGAGCAGTTCTTC.

The chain combines TRBV7-2 with TRBJ2-1; 11 positions match TRBD1. Germline V gene sequence: CDR1 SGHTA, CDR2 FQGNSA. V dropped 3 bases and J dropped 7; count of bases not matched to a gene: 5. There are 15 residues in the CDR3. CDR3 residues: CASSFPDRGRNEQFF. The DNA of the CDR3 is TGTGCCAGCAGCTTCCCGGACAGGGGGCGTAATGAGCAGTTCTTC. Combining the CDR3 with reference TRBV7-2 and TRBJ2-1 gives the whole variable domain GAGVSQSPSNKVTEKGKDVELRCDPISGHTALYWYRQSLGQGLEFLIYFQGNSAPDKSGLPSDRFSAERTGGSVSTLTIQRTQQEDSAVYLCASSFPDRGRNEQFFGPGTRLTVL.

CDR3 region: CASRQGAQLGSPLHF. The DNA of the CDR3 is TGTGCCAGCAGACAGGGGGCACAGTTAGGATCACCCCTCCACTTT. The chain links TRBV6-4 to TRBJ1-6, with TRBD1 identical over 9 bases. J lost 10 bases, V lost 6 bases, and 10 bases had no gene match. Looked up from germline, CDR1 is MRHNA and CDR2 is SNTAGT. The length of the CDR3 is 15 residues.

This chain uses TRBV6-5 with TRBJ1-1; D possibly corresponds to TRBD1 (6 bases). The CDR3 sequence is 14 residues long. V was clipped by 6 bases and J by 1 base, with 12 bases between them. The germline gives CDR1 MNHEY, CDR2 SVGAGI. The CDR3 region has the DNA TGTGCCAGCAGAACCGGGACACAGAACACTGAAGCTTTCTTT. Residues: CASRTGTQNTEAFF.

This clone was seen only once. As DNA, the CDR3 is TGTGCCAGCAGCCCCCCCGGGGGATTCCCTGAAGCTTTCTTT. Translated, it gives CASSPPGGFPEAFF. The rearrangement joins TRBV7-9 to TRBJ1-1; a weak D match, TRBD1 (5 bases). V was clipped by 5 bases and J by 6 bases, with 16 bases between them. Germline lookup yields CDR1 SEHNR and CDR2 FQNEAQ (reference sequence). This CDR3 is built from 14 residues.

The sample holds a few counts of this clone. This chain links TRBV5-6 with TRBJ1-4, with 8 positions matching TRBD1. J lost 7 bases, V lost 4 bases, and 6 bases had no gene match. The germline V gene encodes CDR1 SGHDT and CDR2 YYEEEE. The CDR3 totals 14 residues. The CDR3: CASSARGTGEKLFF. CDR3 sequence (DNA): TGTGCCAGCAGCGCGCGGGGGACAGGTGAAAAACTGTTTTTT. Full variable domain (missing parts from reference TRBV5-6 and TRBJ1-4): DAGVTQSPTHLIKTRGQQVTLRCSPKSGHDTVSWYQQALGQGPQFIFQYYEEEERQRGNFPDRFSGHQFPNYSSELNVNALLLGDSALYLCASSARGTGEKLFFGSGTQLSVL.

V is TRBV19 and J is TRBJ1-6, with TRBD1 as a possible D gene (5 bases). Germline V gene data show CDR1 as LNHDA and CDR2 as SQIVND (reference sequence). V lost 7 bases, J lost 6 bases, and 16 bases lay in between. The CDR3 has 15 amino acids. CDR3 residues: CASTQGGLVNSPLHF. The CDR3 DNA follows: TGTGCCAGTACTCAGGGAGGCCTGGTTAATTCACCCCTCCACTTT. The full variable domain, its missing parts supplied by reference TRBV19 and TRBJ1-6, is DGGITQSPKYLFRKEGQNVTLSCEQNLNHDAMYWYRQDPGQGLRLIYYSQIVNDFQKGDIAEGYSVSREKKESFPLTVTSAQKNPTAFYLCASTQGGLVNSPLHFGNGTRLTVT.

This clone has just one count. The chain carries TRBV30 and TRBJ1-6; 7 bases are a match to TRBD1. This CDR3 contains 16 residues. The V gene's germline CDR1 is GTSNPN and CDR2 SVGIG (reference sequence). Trimming took 0 bases from V and 7 from J; bases not matched to a gene: 9. Here the CDR3 DNA reads TGTGCCTGGAGTGTTTCAAGAGACAGGGCAAATTCACCCCTCCACTTT. Its protein is CAWSVSRDRANSPLHF.

The chain carries TRBV7-9 and TRBJ2-5; 8 bases fit TRBD2. Germline CDR1 and CDR2: SEHNR and FQNEAQ (reference sequence). The CDR3 runs to 13 residues. Trimming at V came to 5 bases and at J to 5 bases, leaving 4 bases not matched to a gene. Here the CDR3 reads CASSRTSSETQYF. The DNA of the CDR3 is TGTGCCAGCAGCCGGACTAGCTCGGAGACCCAGTACTTC.

CDR3 sequence: CASRLPGGNSPLHF. CDR3 nucleotides: TGTGCCAGCAGACTTCCCGGGGGGAATTCACCCCTCCACTTT. V and J are TRBV27 and TRBJ1-6; weak D call: TRBD1 (5 bases). Germline CDR1 MNHEY, CDR2 SMNVEV (reference sequence). The CDR3 runs to 14 residues. Trimming left V 6 bases short and J 7 bases short, with 13 bases between.

This clone occurred once. The V gene is TRBV6-5, the J gene TRBJ2-1; 8 bases align to TRBD2. Losses at the gene ends were 0 bases for V and 9 bases for J; bases not matched to a gene: 10. CDR3 size: 16 residues. The germline CDR1 and CDR2 sequences are MNHEY and SVGAGI. The CDR3 region has the DNA TGTGCCAGCAGTTACTCAGGTCCGGGGGGGCACGGTGAGCAGTTCTTC. Protein: CASSYSGPGGHGEQFF.

The chain couples TRBV7-3 to TRBJ2-2; 9 positions agree with TRBD2. Germline trimming cut 5 bases from V and 0 bases from J; bases unmatched to any gene: 10. The germline V gene encodes CDR1 SGHTA and CDR2 FQGTGA. The CDR3 contains 18 residues. The DNA of the CDR3 is TGTGCCAGCAGCCTTCGGTCGTCTAGCGGGACGAACACCGGGGAGCTGTTTTTT. Translating gives CASSLRSSSGTNTGELFF.

The V gene is TRBV11-2, the J gene TRBJ2-1; D is perhaps TRBD2 (6 bases). This CDR3 is 15 amino acids long. Per the germline V gene, CDR1 is SGHAT and CDR2 is FQNNGV. V lost 1 base to trimming and J lost 2 bases, with 9 bases between them. The CDR3 region has the DNA TGTGCCAGCAGCTTAGGACTAGTTCCCTACAATGAGCAGTTCTTC. Protein sequence: CASSLGLVPYNEQFF.

The rearrangement uses TRBV30 and TRBJ2-3, with 8 nucleotides matching TRBD2. The J segment lost 8 bases and the V segment lost 0 bases, leaving 7 bases of the junction unmatched. Germline CDR1 is GTSNPN and CDR2 is SVGIG (reference sequence). This CDR3 has 14 residues. CDR3 bases: TGTGCCTGGAGTGTACTCGGGGGGGCCGGTACGCAGTATTTT. Protein product: CAWSVLGGAGTQYF.

This clone was found once. The chain recombines TRBV7-2 with TRBJ2-1; 7 nucleotides agree with TRBD1. The CDR3 runs to 14 residues. V trimming: 4 bases; J trimming: 7 bases; junction bases outside the gene matches: 7. From germline, CDR1 is SGHTA and CDR2 FQGNSA. CDR3 amino acids: CASSSKTGSNEQFF. CDR3 nucleotide sequence: TGTGCCAGCAGCTCGAAGACAGGGAGTAATGAGCAGTTCTTC.

This clone was seen only once. In nucleotides, the CDR3 is TGTGCCAGCAGTTACCCAGACAGGGCTCTTCACAATGAGCAGTTCTTC. Its translation: CASSYPDRALHNEQFF. This chain joins TRBV6-6 and TRBJ2-1; 7 bases match TRBD1. The CDR3 has 16 amino acids. The germline gives CDR1 MNHNY, CDR2 SVGAGI (reference sequence). After removal of 2 bases from V and 5 bases from J, the junction contained 9 bases not matched to a gene.

The chain carries TRBV19 and TRBJ2-5, with 9 bases aligning to TRBD1. This CDR3 spans 17 amino acids. Germline assignment: CDR1 LNHDA and CDR2 SQIVND (reference sequence). The trim removed 1 base at V and 3 bases at J, leaving 9 bases unmatched. CDR3 DNA: TGTGCCAGTAGTATAGGAACGGGACAGGGAGTTGAAGAGACCCAGTACTTC. Its protein is CASSIGTGQGVEETQYF.

V and J are TRBV7-2 and TRBJ2-7, with D perhaps matching TRBD1 (6 bases). Germline CDR1 and CDR2: SGHTA and FQGNSA. There are 14 residues in the CDR3. V lost 5 bases and J lost 4, with 15 bases in between. The CDR3 sequence: CASSTPYRAYEQYF. The CDR3 DNA is TGTGCCAGCAGCACCCCGTACAGGGCTTACGAGCAGTACTTC.

Points on this clone: Its ends do not fully match the called genes, so a read error is possible. The rearrangement links TRBV20-1 to TRBJ1-5; perhaps TRBD1 as D (6 bases). The CDR3 sequence is 10 residues long. Germline CDR1 reads DFQATT; CDR2 reads SNEGSKA (reference sequence). This CDR3 is CSASGQRQHF. CDR3 sequence (DNA): TGCAGTGCTAGTGGACAGCGCCAGCATTTT.

The gene calls are TRBV6-6 and TRBJ2-2; no clear D. This CDR3 is 15 amino acids long. CDR1 and CDR2 (germline): MNHNY, SVGAGI (reference sequence). Trimming took 10 bases from V and 3 from J, leaving 18 bases between them. CDR3 sequence: CATSPVLRDTGELFF. CDR3 coding DNA: TGTGCCACTTCCCCCGTTTTGCGCGACACCGGGGAGCTGTTTTTT.

With respect to this clone: Germline is not matched at one junction end, which may reflect a read error. This chain connects TRBV7-9 to TRBJ2-7; no firm D call. Germline CDR1 and CDR2: SEHNR and FQNEAQ (reference sequence). This CDR3 spans 12 amino acids. In DNA form, the CDR3 reads TGTTCCAGCAGCTTAGTCGTCTCTGAGCAGTACTTC. Its protein is CSSSLVVSEQYF. Drawing the rest from reference TRBV7-9 and TRBJ2-7, the complete variable domain is DTGVSQNPRHKITKRGQNVTFRCDPISEHNRLYWYRQTLGQGPEFLTYFQNEAQLEKSRLLSDRFSAERPKGSFSTLEIQRTEQGDSAMYLCSSSLVVSEQYFGPGTRLTVT.